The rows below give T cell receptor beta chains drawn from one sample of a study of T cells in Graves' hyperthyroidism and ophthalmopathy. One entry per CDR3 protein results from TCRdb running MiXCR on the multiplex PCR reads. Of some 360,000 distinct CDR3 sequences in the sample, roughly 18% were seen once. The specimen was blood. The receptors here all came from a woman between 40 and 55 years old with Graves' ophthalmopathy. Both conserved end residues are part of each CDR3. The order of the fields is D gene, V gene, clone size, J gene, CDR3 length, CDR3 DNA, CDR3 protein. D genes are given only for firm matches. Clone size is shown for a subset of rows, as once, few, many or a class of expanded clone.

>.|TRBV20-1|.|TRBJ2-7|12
TGCAGTGCTACCGGACAGAACGACGAGCAGTACTTC
CSATGQNDEQYF
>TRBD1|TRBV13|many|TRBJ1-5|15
TGTGCCAGCAGCTTAGACAGGGGGCGCGGCCAGCCCCAGCATTTT
CASSLDRGRGQPQHF
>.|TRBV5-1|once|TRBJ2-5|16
TGCGCCAGCAGCCCATCCTGGGACGGAAAGGCAGAGACCCAGTACTTC
CASSPSWDGKAETQYF
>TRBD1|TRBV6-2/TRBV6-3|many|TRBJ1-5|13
TGTGCCAGCAGGGACAGGGAAAATCAGCCCCAGCATTTT
CASRDRENQPQHF
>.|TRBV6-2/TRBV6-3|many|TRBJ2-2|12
TGTGCCAGCAGGACAGGCGAGGTGGAGCTGTTTTTT
CASRTGEVELFF
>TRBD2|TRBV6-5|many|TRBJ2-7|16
TGTGCCAGCAGTTACTCGTTACGGGAGGGTGTATACGAGCAGTACTTC
CASSYSLREGVYEQYF
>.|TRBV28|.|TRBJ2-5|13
TGTGCCAGCAGTGGTGGGAGTCGGAAGACCCAGTACTTC
CASSGGSRKTQYF
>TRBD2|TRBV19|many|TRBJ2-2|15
TGTGCCAGTAGTATCCCGAGCGGGGACACCGGGGAGCTGTTTTTT
CASSIPSGDTGELFF
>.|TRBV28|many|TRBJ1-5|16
TGTGCCAGCACCACCGTCAGGGAAAGCGGCAATCAGCCCCAGCATTTT
CASTTVRESGNQPQHF
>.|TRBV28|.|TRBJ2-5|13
TGTGCCAGCGTCAACGGGGGAGAAGAGACCCAGTACTTC
CASVNGGEETQYF
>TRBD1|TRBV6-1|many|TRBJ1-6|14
TGTGCCAGCATCGATGGGACAGGGGGTTCACCCCTCCACTTT
CASIDGTGGSPLHF
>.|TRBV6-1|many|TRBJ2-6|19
TGTGCCAGCAGTGAAGATTCGACTAGGGAGTACTCTGGGGCCAACGTCCTGACTTTC
CASSEDSTREYSGANVLTF
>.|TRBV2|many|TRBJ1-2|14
TGTGCCAGCAGGGCTAGCCCGGGACTTTATGGCTACACCTTC
CASRASPGLYGYTF
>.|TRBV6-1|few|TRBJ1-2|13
TGTGCCAGCAGTGAAGTGGGGCACTATGGCCACACCTTC
CASSEVGHYGHTF
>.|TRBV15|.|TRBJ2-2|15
TGTGCCACCAGCAGAGATTATTCCGGTGGCGGGGAGCTGTTTTTT
CATSRDYSGGGELFF
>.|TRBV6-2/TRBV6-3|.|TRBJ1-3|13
TGTGCCAGCAGTCCGGGGACCGCGGACACCATATCTTTT
CASSPGTADTISF
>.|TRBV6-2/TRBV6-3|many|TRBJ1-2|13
TGTGCCAGCAGCTCACCACAGGGATATGGCTACACCTTC
CASSSPQGYGYTF
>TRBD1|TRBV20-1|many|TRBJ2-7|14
TGCAGTGCGCACCCGGGACAGGCCACCTACGAGCAGTACTTC
CSAHPGQATYEQYF
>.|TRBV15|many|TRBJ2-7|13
TGTGCCACCAGGTCTGCGGGAACACGGGAGCAGTACTTC
CATRSAGTREQYF
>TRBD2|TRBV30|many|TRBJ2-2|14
TGTGCTTCCGCTAGCGGGACTAGCACCGGGGAGCTGTTTTTT
CASASGTSTGELFF
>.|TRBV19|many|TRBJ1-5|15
TGTGCCAGTAAATCAATACGATATAGCAATCAGCCCCAGCATTTT
CASKSIRYSNQPQHF
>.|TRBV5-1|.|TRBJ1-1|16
TGCGCCAGCAGCTTTTGGACGGGGCCCATGAACACTGAAGCTTTCTTT
CASSFWTGPMNTEAFF
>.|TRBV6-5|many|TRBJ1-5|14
TGTGCCAGCACAAAGGAGGACAGCAATCAGCCCCAGCATTTT
CASTKEDSNQPQHF
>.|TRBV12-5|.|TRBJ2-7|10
TGTGCTAGTGGTTTGGTACGCCTGTACTTC
CASGLVRLYF
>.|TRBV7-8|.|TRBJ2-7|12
TGTGCCAGCAGCCATCCCCCCCTCGAGCAGTACTTC
CASSHPPLEQYF
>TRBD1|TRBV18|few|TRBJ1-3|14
TGTGCCAGCGCGACAGGGGCCTCTGGAAACACCATATATTTT
CASATGASGNTIYF
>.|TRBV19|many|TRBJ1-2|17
TGTGCCAGTAGTGGGGACCGAGGACTCAGAACTAACTATGGCTACACCTTC
CASSGDRGLRTNYGYTF
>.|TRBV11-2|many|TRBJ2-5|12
TGTGCCAGCAGCTTAGGTTCAGAGACCCAGTACTTC
CASSLGSETQYF
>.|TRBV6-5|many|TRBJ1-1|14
TGTGCCAGCAGAAAACTAAGGGGAAACACTGAAGCTTTCTTT
CASRKLRGNTEAFF
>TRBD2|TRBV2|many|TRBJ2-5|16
TGTGCCAGCAGTGGATCTCGGACTAGCGGGAGTGAGACCCAGTACTTC
CASSGSRTSGSETQYF
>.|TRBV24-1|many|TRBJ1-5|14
TGTGCCACCAGTGATTCCGTGGGGGTTCAGCCCCAGCATTTT
CATSDSVGVQPQHF
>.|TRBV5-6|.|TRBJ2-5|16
TGTGCCAGCAGCACCTGGGCAGGGCTATCAGCTTGGACCCAGTACTTC
CASSTWAGLSAWTQYF
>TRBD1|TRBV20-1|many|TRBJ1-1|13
TGCAGTGCTTGGGGGACAGGGAACACTGAAGCTTTCTTT
CSAWGTGNTEAFF
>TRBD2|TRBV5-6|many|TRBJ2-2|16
TGTGCCAGCAGCTCTCTAGCGGGAGGGCACACCGGGGAGCTGTTTTTT
CASSSLAGGHTGELFF
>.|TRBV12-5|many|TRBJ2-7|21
TGTGCTAGTGGTTTCACACCGGATGACAGGTTGGGTTTATTTGGGGACTACGAGCAGTACTTC
CASGFTPDDRLGLFGDYEQYF
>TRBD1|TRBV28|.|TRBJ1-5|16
TGTGCCAGCAGCACCTCGGGACAGCAAGTCAATCAGCCCCAGCATTTT
CASSTSGQQVNQPQHF
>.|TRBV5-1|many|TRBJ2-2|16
TGCGCCAGCAGCTCTAGACCACAGGGAGGCACCGGGGAGCTGTTTTTT
CASSSRPQGGTGELFF
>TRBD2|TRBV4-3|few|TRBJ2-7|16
TGCGCCAGCAGCCAAGATCCCGGGACTAGCCGGTACGAGCAGTACTTC
CASSQDPGTSRYEQYF
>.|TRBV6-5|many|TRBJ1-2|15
TGTGCCAGCAGTTACATCGTCGGGACCTTCTATGGCTACACCTTC
CASSYIVGTFYGYTF
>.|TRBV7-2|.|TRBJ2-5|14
TGTGCCAGCAGCTTATATATGGGAGTGGAGACCCAGTACTTC
CASSLYMGVETQYF
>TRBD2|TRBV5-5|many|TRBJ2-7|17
TGTGCCAGCAGCTTGTCACTAGCGGGAGGGTCAGGGCACGAGCAGTACTTC
CASSLSLAGGSGHEQYF
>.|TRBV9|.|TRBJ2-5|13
TGTGCCAGCAGCGGGCTTTATGCGGAGACCCAGTACTTC
CASSGLYAETQYF
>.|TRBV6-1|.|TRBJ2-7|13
TGTGCCAGCAGTGACGTCTCACTGGGCGAGCAGTACTTC
CASSDVSLGEQYF
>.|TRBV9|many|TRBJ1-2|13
TGTGCCAGCAGCGTAGATACGGGTCGGGGCTACACCTTC
CASSVDTGRGYTF
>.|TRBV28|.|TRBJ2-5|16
TGTGCCAGCAGTCCATACCCTAGCCCAAGGGGAGAGACCCAGTACTTC
CASSPYPSPRGETQYF
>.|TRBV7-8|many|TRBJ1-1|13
TGTGCCAGCAGCTCGACGGAAAACTCTAAAGCTTTCTTT
CASSSTENSKAFF
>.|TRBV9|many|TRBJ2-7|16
TGTGCCAGCAGCCCCGGAGCTTCCTTACTAGTCGCCGAGCAGTACTTC
CASSPGASLLVAEQYF
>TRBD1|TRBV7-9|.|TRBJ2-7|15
TGTGCCAGCAGCCGGACAGGGGGCGAGTCCTACGAGCAGTACTTC
CASSRTGGESYEQYF
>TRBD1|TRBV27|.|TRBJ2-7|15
TGTGCCAGCAGCCCCGGGACAGGGTCACCCTACGAGCAGTACTTC
CASSPGTGSPYEQYF
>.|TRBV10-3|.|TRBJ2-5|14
TGTGCCATCAGTGAGGTAGGAGGGCCGGAGACCCAGTACTTC
CAISEVGGPETQYF
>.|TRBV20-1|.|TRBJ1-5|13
TGCAGTGCTAGTGCGGGTAGCAATCAGCCCCAGCATTTT
CSASAGSNQPQHF
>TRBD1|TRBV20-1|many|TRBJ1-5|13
TGCAGTGCTGGGACAGGCGGGGTTCAGCCCCAGCATTTT
CSAGTGGVQPQHF
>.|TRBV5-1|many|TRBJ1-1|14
TGCGCCAGCAGCTTGGAGCCCAGGAACACTGAAGCTTTCTTT
CASSLEPRNTEAFF
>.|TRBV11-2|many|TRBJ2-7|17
TGTGCCAGCAGTCAACCCTCCACAGGGGTAGCGGCCTACGAGCAGTACTTC
CASSQPSTGVAAYEQYF
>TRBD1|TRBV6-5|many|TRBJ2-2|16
TGTGCCAGCAGTTACTGGCAGGGGGAGAACACCGGGGAGCTGTTTTTT
CASSYWQGENTGELFF
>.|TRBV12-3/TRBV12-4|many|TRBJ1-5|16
TGTGCCAGCAGCCAGACCCTCGGGAGGGTGGGTCAGCCCCAGCATTTT
CASSQTLGRVGQPQHF
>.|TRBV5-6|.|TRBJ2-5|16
TGTGCCAGCAGCTTGGTTAGGGGGGTGGCGAAAGAGACCCAGTACTTC
CASSLVRGVAKETQYF
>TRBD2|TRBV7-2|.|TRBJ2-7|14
TGTGCCAGCAGCTTGGCCAGCGGGAGCAACGAGCAGTACTTC
CASSLASGSNEQYF
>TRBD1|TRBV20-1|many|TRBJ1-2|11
TGCAGTGTCCAGGGGGCTCATGGCTACACCTTC
CSVQGAHGYTF